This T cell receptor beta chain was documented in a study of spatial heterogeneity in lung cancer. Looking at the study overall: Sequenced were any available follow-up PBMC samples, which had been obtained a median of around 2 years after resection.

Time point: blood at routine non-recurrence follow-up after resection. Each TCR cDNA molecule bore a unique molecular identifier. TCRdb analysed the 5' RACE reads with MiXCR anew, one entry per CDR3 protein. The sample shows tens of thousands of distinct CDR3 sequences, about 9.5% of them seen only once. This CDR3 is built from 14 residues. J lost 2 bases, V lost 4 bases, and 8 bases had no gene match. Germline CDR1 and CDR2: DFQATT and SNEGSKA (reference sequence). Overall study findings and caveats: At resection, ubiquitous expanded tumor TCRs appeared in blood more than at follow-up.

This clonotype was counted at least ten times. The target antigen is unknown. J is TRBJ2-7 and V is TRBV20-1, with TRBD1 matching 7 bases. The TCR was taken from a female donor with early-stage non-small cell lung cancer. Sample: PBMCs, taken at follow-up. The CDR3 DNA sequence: TGCAGTGCTATTTGGCAGGGGGTGGCCTACGAGCAGTACTTC. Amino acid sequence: CSAIWQGVAYEQYF.